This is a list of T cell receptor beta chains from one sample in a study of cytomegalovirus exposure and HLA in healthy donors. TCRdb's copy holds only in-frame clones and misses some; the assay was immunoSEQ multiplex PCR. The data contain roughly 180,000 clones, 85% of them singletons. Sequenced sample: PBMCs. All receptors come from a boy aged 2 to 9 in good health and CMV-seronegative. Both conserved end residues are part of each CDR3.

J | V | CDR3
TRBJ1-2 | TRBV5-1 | CASSLLLVGAVRNYGYTF
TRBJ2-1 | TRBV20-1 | CSARALGEQFF
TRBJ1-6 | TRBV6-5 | CASGSPLHF
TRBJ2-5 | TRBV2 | CASSTGQGRNGRYEETQYF
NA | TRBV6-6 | CASRGTDSYEQYF
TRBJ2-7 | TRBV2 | CASSEASSSGRAGYEQYF
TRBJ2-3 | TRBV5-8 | CASSLIPADTQYF
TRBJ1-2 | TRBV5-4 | CASSLDRDRDGYTF
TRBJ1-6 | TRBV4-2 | CASSQFKEGALHF
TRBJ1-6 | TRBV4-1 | CASSQRPRGRTPLHF
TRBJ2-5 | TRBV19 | CASSMRGGQETQYF
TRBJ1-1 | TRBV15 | CATSRDPLTLMNTEAFF
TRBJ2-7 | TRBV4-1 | CASSQDGRSEQYF
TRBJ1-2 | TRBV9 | CASSPNRVNYGYTF
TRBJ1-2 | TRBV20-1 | CSAGVGYGYTF
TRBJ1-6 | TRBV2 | CASSDRQVSYNSPLHF
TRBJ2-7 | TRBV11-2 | CASSLDANRPYEQYF
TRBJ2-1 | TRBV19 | CASSTLYWRAGDEQFF
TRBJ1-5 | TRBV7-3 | CASSRTPTGSRVKNQPQHF
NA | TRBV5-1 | CASSPGTGPPYEQYF
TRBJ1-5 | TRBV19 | CASSILDREDQPQHF
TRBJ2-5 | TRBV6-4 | CASSQLAGQETQYF
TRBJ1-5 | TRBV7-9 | CASSLFAGKGNQPQHF
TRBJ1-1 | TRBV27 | CASSQAWDTEAFF
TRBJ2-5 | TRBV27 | CASRLLAGARETQYF
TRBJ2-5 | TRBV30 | CASFPPPYF
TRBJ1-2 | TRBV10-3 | CAISFDSAGWGYTF
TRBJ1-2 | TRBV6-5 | CASRRTGANYGYTF
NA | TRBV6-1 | CASSENFEGEQYF
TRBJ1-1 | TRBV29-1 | CSVETTGDTEAFF
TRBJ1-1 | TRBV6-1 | CASSPDRGPGRAFF
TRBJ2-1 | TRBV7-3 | CASSHTGTEAYNEQFF
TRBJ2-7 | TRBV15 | CATSTGTGKDEQYF
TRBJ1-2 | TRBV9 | CASSVGQKAAYGYTF
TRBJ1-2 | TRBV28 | CASSGQGRGYTF
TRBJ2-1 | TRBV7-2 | CASSSSTGGTYNEQFF
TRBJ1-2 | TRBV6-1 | CAGSERDSLRLYGYTF
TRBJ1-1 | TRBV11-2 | CASSFGTDHLNTEAFF
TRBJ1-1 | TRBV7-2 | CASSSAPGVRMNTEAFF
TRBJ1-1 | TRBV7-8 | CASSPTLSHGTEAFF
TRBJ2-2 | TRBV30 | CAWSVYRGRWELFF